A selection of T cell receptor beta chains follows, all from one sample in a study of control samples from healthy donors and cancer patients. Profiling relied on immunoSEQ multiplex PCR, and the TCRdb table lists in-frame clones only, not all of them. This sample has roughly 150,000 clones, with 85% to 95% found just once. Sequenced sample: blood. These receptors were obtained from a man in his forties or fifties in good health. Both conserved end residues are part of each CDR3. Fields, in order: V gene, D gene, J gene, clone size, CDR3 DNA, CDR3 protein. The D gene is left open where the match is weak. Not all rows give a size; the values are once, few, many and, for expanded clones, a class.

TRBV18	TRBD1	TRBJ1-1	-	TGTGCCAGCTCAGAAACACCGGGACAGGGGGGCACTGAAGCTTTCTTT	CASSETPGQGGTEAFF
TRBV5-1	TRBD2	TRBJ2-7	-	TGCGCCAGCAGCCCGGGGGGGGCAGGGCACGGCGAGCAGTACTTC	CASSPGGAGHGEQYF
TRBV27	TRBD1	TRBJ1-4	-	TGTGCCAGCAGTCCTTCGACAGGGGCCACCCTTAATGAAAAACTGTTTTTT	CASSPSTGATLNEKLFF
TRBV7-9	TRBD2	TRBJ2-7	-	TGTGCCAGCAGCCCTAGCGGGAGCATCTCCGAGCAGTACTTC	CASSPSGSISEQYF
TRBV5-1	-	TRBJ2-2	once	TGCGCCAGCAGCTTGGAAGGCCTGAACACCGGGGAGCTGTTTTTT	CASSLEGLNTGELFF
TRBV6-5	TRBD2	TRBJ2-2	-	TGTGCCAGCAGCGGGACTAGCGGGAGGGATAGGGAGCTGTTTTTT	CASSGTSGRDRELFF
TRBV6-5	-	TRBJ1-2	-	TGTGCCAGCAGCCGCACTCCTTCAGGGAACTATGGCTACACCTTC	CASSRTPSGNYGYTF
TRBV5-1	-	TRBJ2-4	once	TGCGCCAGCAGCTCGGGACACCGAAACATTCAGTACTTC	CASSSGHRNIQYF
TRBV5-6	-	TRBJ2-5	-	TGTGCCAGCAGCTTGAGAGGCTCGGGTACCCAGTACTTC	CASSLRGSGTQYF
TRBV3-1/TRBV3-2	TRBD2	TRBJ2-3	-	TGTGCCAGCAGCCAAGAGAAGACTAGCGGATTTAGCACAGATACGCAGTATTTT	CASSQEKTSGFSTDTQYF
TRBV18	TRBD2	TRBJ2-1	once	TGTGCCAGCTCACCGACTAGCGGGCAATACAATGAGCAGTTCTTC	CASSPTSGQYNEQFF
TRBV13	-	TRBJ2-7	-	TGTGCCAGCGGCCCAATCCGGGAGCTGGTGAAGGAAGAGCAGTACTTC	CASGPIRELVKEEQYF
TRBV5-1	TRBD2	TRBJ2-2	once	TGCGCCAGCAGCCTAGCGGGAGCCGATACCGGGGAGCTGTTTTTT	CASSLAGADTGELFF
TRBV3-1/TRBV3-2	-	TRBJ2-7	-	TGTGCCAGCAGCAGGACAGGCCAGGGGGGGCAGTACTTC	CASSRTGQGGQYF
TRBV28	TRBD1	TRBJ1-1	-	TGTGCCAGCAGTTTGTACAGGGGTATGATGAACACTGAAGCTTTCTTT	CASSLYRGMMNTEAFF
TRBV12-3/TRBV12-4	-	TRBJ1-2	-	TGTGCCAGCAGTTCAGGACACTACTATGGCTACACCTTC	CASSSGHYYGYTF
TRBV10-3	TRBD2	TRBJ2-7	-	TGTGCCATCAGTGAGTCCGGGACTAGCGTCTACGAGCAGTACTTC	CAISESGTSVYEQYF
TRBV7-3	TRBD2	TRBJ2-3	-	TGTGCCAGCAGCCTAAGACTAGCGGGATTGGATACGCAGTATTTT	CASSLRLAGLDTQYF